This TCR beta chain was profiled in a study of CXCR3-negative and CXCR3-positive naive CD8 T cells. The study's findings and limits: Naive subsets did not differ in surface CD5, and TRB CDR3 properties served to infer TCR strength. Naive CXCR3-positive cells had TRB CDR3s more hydrophobic than those of CXCR3-negative naive cells.

In triplicate, each CD8+ T cell subset was sorted at some 300,000 cells per replicate. All TRB cDNA libraries came from 5' RACE performed with UMI labels. Reanalyzing the 5' RACE reads, TCRdb keeps one entry per CDR3 protein, without DNA. This sample contains fewer than 140,000 distinct CDR3 sequences. About this clonotype: Its antigen remains unidentified.

CDR3 size: 15 residues. The chain uses TRBV12-3 or TRBV12-4 and TRBJ2-2; as DNA is missing, the TRBD2 call by TCRdb cannot be tested. The sequenced sample consisted of naive CXCR3+ CD8+ T cells from blood. Specified subset: CD45RO-CCR7+CD27+CD95- naive CD8+ T cells expressing CXCR3 (TNR3+). This receptor was identified in a human donor in good health. Some clones in this sample may be carry-over from other donors' samples. The CDR3 reads CASKAGGLGTGELFF.